Sequencing of this T cell receptor (beta chain) was carried out in a study of early T cells in non-severe SARS-CoV-2 infection. For the study at large: The input, bulk RNA from unsorted whole blood, was sequenced, and chains were unpaired. Study-level results: Clonotype matching in VDJdb favored anti-spike CD8 responses and did not capture private and CD4 specificities.

Individual cDNA molecules carried attached unique molecular identifiers. TCRdb re-called the 5' RACE reads through MiXCR, storing one row per CDR3 protein. The sample includes about 83,000 distinct CDR3 sequences, 10% of them seen just once. This CDR3 comprises 11 residues. The germline CDR1 and CDR2 sequences are GTSNPN and SVGIG (reference sequence). The V and J ends lost 7 bases and 11 bases respectively, with 17 bases between them. Points on this clonotype: What it recognizes is unknown.

The sample consisted of whole blood, taken at baseline. The receptor's source is an adult who was a healthcare worker with PCR-confirmed SARS-CoV-2 infection or an uninfected control (not recorded which). The rearrangement joins TRBV30 to TRBJ1-1; D is unresolved. CDR3 sequence reads: CASHGPAGAFF. The CDR3 DNA follows: TGTGCCTCCCACGGCCCGGCGGGGGCTTTCTTT. The full variable domain, rest sourced from reference TRBV30 and TRBJ1-1, is SQTIHQWPATLVQPVGSPLSLECTVEGTSNPNLYWYRQAAGRGLQLLFYSVGIGQISSEVPQNLSASRPQDRQFILSSKKLLLSDSGFYLCASHGPAGAFFGQGTRLTVV.